This T cell receptor beta chain was found in a study of blood T cell repertoires in COVID-19. Study overall: Whether acute or convalescent, the COVID-19 samples came from the United States, Italy and Spain. Sources were T cells, B-cell-depleted T cells, or PBMCs; the material itself was cDNA or gDNA.

Original processing methods: How many nucleated cells were present was estimated from reference gene primer amplification. Libraries were prepared by immunoSEQ multiplex PCR; TCRdb keeps only in-frame clonotypes and omits some of them. D and trimming were read from the DNA, whereas the V and J calls and clone size are those reported in that table. The data hold about 330,000 clones, with more than 70% observed a single time. With V trimmed by 8 bases and J by 5 bases, 11 bases remained unmatched. Germline V gene lookup returns CDR1 SNHLY and CDR2 FYNNEI. The CDR3 spans 15 residues. The origin of this receptor is a woman aged 50 to 60 with acute or convalescent COVID-19. Sequenced: peripheral blood. This rearrangement joins TRBV2 to TRBJ2-2; 7 nucleotides match TRBD2. Here the CDR3 reads CASAGGGFETGELFF. The CDR3, as DNA: TGTGCCAGCGCTGGGGGAGGGTTCGAGACCGGGGAGCTGTTTTTT.